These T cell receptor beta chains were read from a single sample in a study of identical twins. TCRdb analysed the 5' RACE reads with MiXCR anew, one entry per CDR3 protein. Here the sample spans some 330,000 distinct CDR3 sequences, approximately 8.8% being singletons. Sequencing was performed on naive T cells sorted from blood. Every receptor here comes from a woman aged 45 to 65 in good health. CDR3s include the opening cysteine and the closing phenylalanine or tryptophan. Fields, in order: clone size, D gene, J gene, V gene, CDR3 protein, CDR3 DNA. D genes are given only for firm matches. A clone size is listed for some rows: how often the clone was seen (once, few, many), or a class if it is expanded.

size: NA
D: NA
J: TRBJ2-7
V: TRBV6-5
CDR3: CASSYSAPRDEQYF
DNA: TGTGCCAGCAGTTACTCGGCCCCCCGGGACGAGCAGTACTTC

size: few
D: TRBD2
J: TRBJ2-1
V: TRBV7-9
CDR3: CASSPTSGRGMKFF
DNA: TGTGCCAGCAGCCCGACTAGCGGGAGAGGCATGAAGTTCTTC

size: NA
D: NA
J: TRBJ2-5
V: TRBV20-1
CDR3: CSASWAEQETQYF
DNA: TGCAGTGCTAGTTGGGCAGAACAAGAGACCCAGTACTTC

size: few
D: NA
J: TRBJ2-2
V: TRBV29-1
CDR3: CSVSGQLNTGELFF
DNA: TGCAGCGTTTCAGGACAGTTGAACACCGGGGAGCTGTTTTTT

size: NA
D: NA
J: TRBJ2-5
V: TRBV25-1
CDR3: CASSERKGARETQYF
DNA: TGTGCCAGCAGTGAGAGGAAAGGGGCTCGGGAGACCCAGTACTTC

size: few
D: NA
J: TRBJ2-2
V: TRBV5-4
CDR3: CASSLERLTGELFF
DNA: TGTGCCAGCAGCTTAGAACGGCTCACCGGGGAGCTGTTTTTT

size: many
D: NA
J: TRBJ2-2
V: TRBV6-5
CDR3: CASSYSQITGELFF
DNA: TGTGCCAGCAGTTACTCGCAGATCACCGGGGAGCTGTTTTTT

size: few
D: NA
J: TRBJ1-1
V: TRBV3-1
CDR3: CASSQAGVLNTEAFF
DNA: TGTGCCAGCAGCCAAGCCGGGGTTTTGAACACTGAAGCTTTCTTT

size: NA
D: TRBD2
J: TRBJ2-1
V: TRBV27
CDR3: CASSFSSGFNEQFF
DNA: TGTGCCAGCAGTTTTTCTAGCGGATTCAATGAGCAGTTCTTC

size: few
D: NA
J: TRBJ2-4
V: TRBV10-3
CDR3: CAISEGAKNIQYF
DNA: TGTGCCATCAGTGAGGGCGCCAAAAACATTCAGTACTTC

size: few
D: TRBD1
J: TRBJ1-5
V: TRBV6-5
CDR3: CASSPLGQGAVGNQPQHF
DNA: TGTGCCAGCAGTCCCCTGGGGCAGGGGGCCGTCGGGAATCAGCCCCAGCATTTT

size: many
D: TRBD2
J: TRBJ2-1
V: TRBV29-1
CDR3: CSAEGLANSYNEQFF
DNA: TGCAGCGCCGAGGGACTAGCTAACTCCTACAATGAGCAGTTCTTC

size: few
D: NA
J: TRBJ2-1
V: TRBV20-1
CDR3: CSALPGTWESDEQFF
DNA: TGCAGTGCACTGCCTGGGACATGGGAGTCGGATGAGCAGTTCTTC

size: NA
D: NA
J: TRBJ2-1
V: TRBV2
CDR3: CASDEGPPEQFF
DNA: TGTGCCAGTGACGAGGGACCACCAGAGCAGTTCTTC

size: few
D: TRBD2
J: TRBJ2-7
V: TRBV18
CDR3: CASSPRLAGVSYEQYF
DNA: TGTGCCAGCTCCCCGAGACTAGCGGGAGTCTCCTACGAGCAGTACTTC

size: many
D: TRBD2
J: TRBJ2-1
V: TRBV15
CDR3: CATSTREARTHNEQFF
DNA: TGTGCCACCAGCACCCGGGAGGCCAGAACCCACAATGAGCAGTTCTTC

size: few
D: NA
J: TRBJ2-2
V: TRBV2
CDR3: CASSVLGELFF
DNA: TGTGCCAGCAGTGTATTAGGGGAGCTGTTTTTT

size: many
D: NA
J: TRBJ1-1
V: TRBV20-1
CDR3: CSARVAANTEAFF
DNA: TGCAGTGCTAGAGTGGCAGCAAACACTGAAGCTTTCTTT

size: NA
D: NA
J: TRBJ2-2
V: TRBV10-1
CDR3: CASSESTPGTGELFF
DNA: TGCGCCAGCAGTGAGTCGACTCCGGGAACCGGGGAGCTGTTTTTT

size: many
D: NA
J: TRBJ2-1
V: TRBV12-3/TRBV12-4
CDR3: CASSFWGYGNEQFF
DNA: TGTGCCAGCAGTTTTTGGGGGTACGGAAATGAGCAGTTCTTC

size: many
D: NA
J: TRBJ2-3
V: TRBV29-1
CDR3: CSVTSLADTQYF
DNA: TGCAGCGTTACCTCACTAGCAGATACGCAGTATTTT

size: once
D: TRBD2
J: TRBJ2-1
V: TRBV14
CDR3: CASSQYSGRIGGFF
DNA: TGTGCCAGCAGCCAATATAGCGGGAGGATCGGAGGGTTCTTC

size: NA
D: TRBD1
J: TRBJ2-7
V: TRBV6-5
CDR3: CASSLGQGVTYEQYF
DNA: TGTGCCAGCAGTCTAGGACAGGGAGTCACCTACGAGCAGTACTTC

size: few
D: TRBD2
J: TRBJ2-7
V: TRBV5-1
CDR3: CASSPGGPLEQYF
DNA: TGCGCCAGCAGCCCGGGAGGGCCTTTGGAGCAGTACTTC

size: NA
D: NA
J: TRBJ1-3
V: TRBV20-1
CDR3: CSAPSGADGNTIYF
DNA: TGCAGTGCCCCCTCCGGGGCAGACGGAAACACCATATATTTT

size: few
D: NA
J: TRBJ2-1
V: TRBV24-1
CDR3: CATRAFGSGADEQFF
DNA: TGTGCCACCAGAGCCTTTGGTTCGGGTGCCGATGAGCAGTTCTTC

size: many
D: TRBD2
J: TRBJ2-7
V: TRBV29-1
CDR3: CSVGVAGPYEQYF
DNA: TGCAGCGTTGGAGTAGCGGGGCCCTACGAGCAGTACTTC

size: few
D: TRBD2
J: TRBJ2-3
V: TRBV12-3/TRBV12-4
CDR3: CASSLGTSVWVRGTGTQYF
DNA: TGTGCCAGCAGTTTGGGGACTAGCGTTTGGGTCAGGGGTACTGGTACGCAGTATTTT

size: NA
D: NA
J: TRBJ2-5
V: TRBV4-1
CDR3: CASSPRRGEETQYF
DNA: TGCGCCAGCAGCCCTCGGCGCGGAGAAGAGACCCAGTACTTC

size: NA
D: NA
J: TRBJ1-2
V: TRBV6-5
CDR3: CASSSGSFASYGYTF
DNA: TGTGCCAGCAGTTCGGGGAGCTTCGCTTCGTATGGCTACACCTTC

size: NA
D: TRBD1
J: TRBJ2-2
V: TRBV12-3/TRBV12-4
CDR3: CASTSDLWTGRTGELFF
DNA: TGTGCCAGCACCTCTGACCTTTGGACAGGGAGGACCGGGGAGCTGTTTTTT

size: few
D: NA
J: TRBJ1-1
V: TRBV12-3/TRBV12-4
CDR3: CASSPRIAWGEAFF
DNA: TGTGCCAGCAGTCCTAGGATCGCCTGGGGTGAAGCTTTCTTT

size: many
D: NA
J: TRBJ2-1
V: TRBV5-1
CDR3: CASSLGGVLDEQFF
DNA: TGCGCCAGCAGCTTGGGTGGGGTTTTGGATGAGCAGTTCTTC

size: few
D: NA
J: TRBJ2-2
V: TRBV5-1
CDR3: CASSLVSDGELFF
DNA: TGCGCCAGCAGCTTGGTTAGCGACGGGGAGCTGTTTTTT

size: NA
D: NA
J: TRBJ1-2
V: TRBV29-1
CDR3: CSVLGPGGYTF
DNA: TGCAGCGTGCTGGGCCCCGGAGGCTACACCTTC

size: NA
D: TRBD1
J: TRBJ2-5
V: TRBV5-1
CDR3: CASSLRQGAEETQYF
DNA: TGCGCCAGCAGCTTGAGGCAGGGGGCTGAGGAGACCCAGTACTTC

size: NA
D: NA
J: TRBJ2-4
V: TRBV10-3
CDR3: CAISEDQLKNIQYF
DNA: TGTGCCATCAGTGAGGACCAGCTCAAAAACATTCAGTACTTC

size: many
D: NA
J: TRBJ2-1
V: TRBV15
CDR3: CATSRVGGSSYNEQFF
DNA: TGTGCCACCAGCAGAGTTGGGGGTAGCTCCTACAATGAGCAGTTCTTC